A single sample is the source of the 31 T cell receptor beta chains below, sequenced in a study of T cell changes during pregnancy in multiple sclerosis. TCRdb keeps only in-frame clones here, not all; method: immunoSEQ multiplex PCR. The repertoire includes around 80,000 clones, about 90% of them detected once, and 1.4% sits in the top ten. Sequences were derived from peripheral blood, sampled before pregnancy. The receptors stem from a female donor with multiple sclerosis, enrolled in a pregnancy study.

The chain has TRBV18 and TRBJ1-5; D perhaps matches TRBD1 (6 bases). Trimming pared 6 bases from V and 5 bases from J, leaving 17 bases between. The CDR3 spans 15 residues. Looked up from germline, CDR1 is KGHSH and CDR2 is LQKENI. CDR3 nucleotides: TGTGCCAGCTCCCCAGGACAGACCTTTCATCAGCCCCAGCATTTT. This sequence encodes CASSPGQTFHQPQHF.

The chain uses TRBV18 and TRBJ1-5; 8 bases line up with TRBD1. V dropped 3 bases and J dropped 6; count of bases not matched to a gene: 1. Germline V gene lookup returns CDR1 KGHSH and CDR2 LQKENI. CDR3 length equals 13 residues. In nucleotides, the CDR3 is TGTGCCAGCTCACCCGACAGGGGTCAGCCCCAGCATTTT. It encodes CASSPDRGQPQHF. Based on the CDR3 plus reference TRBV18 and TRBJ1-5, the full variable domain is NAGVMQNPRHLVRRRGQEARLRCSPMKGHSHVYWYRQLPEEGLKFMVYLQKENIIDESGMPKERFSAEFPKEGPSILRIQQVVRGDSAAYFCASSPDRGQPQHFGDGTRLSIL.

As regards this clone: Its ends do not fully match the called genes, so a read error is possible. In DNA, the CDR3 is TGTGCCAGCACTGAAAGAGGGGGCGATGAGCAGTTCTTC. It encodes CASTERGGDEQFF. The chain combines TRBV6-1 with TRBJ2-1; 7 bases are a match to TRBD1. CDR1 is MNHNS, CDR2 SASEGT, per germline. CDR3 length: 13 amino acids.

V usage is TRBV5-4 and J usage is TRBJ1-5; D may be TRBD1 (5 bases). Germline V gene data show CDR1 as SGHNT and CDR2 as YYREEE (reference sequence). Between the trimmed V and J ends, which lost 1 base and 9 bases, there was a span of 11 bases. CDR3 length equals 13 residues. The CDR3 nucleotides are TGTGCCAGCAGCTTGCGGGGGGAAGGGCCCCAGCATTTT. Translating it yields CASSLRGEGPQHF. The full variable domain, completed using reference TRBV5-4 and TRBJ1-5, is ETGVTQSPTHLIKTRGQQVTLRCSSQSGHNTVSWYQQALGQGPQFIFQYYREEENGRGNFPPRFSGLQFPNYSSELNVNALELDDSALYLCASSLRGEGPQHFGDGTRLSIL.

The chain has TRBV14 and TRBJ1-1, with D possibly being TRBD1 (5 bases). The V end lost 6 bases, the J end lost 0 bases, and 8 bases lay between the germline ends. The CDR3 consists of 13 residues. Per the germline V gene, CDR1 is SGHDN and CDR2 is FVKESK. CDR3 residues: CASSRQLNTEAFF. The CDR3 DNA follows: TGTGCCAGCAGTCGACAGTTGAACACTGAAGCTTTCTTT. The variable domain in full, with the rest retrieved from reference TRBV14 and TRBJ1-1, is EAGVTQFPSHSVIEKGQTVTLRCDPISGHDNLYWYRRVMGKEIKFLLHFVKESKQDESGMPNNRFLAERTGGTYSTLKVQPAELEDSGVYFCASSRQLNTEAFFGQGTRLTVV.

In nucleotides, the CDR3 is TGCAGTGCTAGTACCATGAGTAAAGCTTTCTTT. It yields the protein CSASTMSKAFF. The rearrangement links TRBV20-1 to TRBJ1-1; D is unresolved. The germline V and J ends were trimmed by 3 bases and 9 bases, with 11 bases remaining between them. The CDR3 is 11 amino acids. CDR1 and CDR2 (germline): DFQATT, SNEGSKA (reference sequence).

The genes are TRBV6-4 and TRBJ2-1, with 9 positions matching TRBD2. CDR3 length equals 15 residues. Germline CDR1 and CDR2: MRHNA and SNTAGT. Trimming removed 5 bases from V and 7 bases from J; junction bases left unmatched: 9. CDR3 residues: CASSTRRGGANEQFF. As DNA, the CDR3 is TGTGCCAGCAGTACTCGTCGCGGGGGGGCAAATGAGCAGTTCTTC.

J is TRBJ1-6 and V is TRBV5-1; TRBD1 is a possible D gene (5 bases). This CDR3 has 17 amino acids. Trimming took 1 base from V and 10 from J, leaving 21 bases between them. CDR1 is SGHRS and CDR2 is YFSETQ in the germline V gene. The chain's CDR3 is CASSLNAGLISGSPLHF. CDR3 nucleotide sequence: TGCGCCAGCAGCTTGAACGCGGGACTCATAAGCGGGTCACCCCTCCACTTT.

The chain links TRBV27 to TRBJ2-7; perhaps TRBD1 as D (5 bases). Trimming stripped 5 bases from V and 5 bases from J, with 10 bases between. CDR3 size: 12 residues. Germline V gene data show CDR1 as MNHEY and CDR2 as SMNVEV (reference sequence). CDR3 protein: CASSPQGDEQYF. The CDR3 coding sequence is TGTGCCAGCAGTCCCCAGGGTGACGAGCAGTACTTC.

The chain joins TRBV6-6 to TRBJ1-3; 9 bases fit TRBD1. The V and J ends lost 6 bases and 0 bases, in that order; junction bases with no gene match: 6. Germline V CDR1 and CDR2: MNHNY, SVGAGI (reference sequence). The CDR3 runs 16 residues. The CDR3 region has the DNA TGTGCCAGCAGACCGGGACAGGGATCCTCTGGAAACACCATATATTTT. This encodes CASRPGQGSSGNTIYF.

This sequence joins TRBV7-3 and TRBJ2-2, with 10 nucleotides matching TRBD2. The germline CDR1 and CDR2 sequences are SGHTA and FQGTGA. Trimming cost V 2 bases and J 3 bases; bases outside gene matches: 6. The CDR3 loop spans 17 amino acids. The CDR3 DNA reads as TGTGCCAGCAGCTTAGATCATAGCGGGGGGTACACCGGGGAGCTGTTTTTT. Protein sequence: CASSLDHSGGYTGELFF.

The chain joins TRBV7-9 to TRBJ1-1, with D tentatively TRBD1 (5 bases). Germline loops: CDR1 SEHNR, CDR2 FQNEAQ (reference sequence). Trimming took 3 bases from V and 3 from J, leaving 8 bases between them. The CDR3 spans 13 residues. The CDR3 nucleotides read TGTGCCAGCAGCTTCCCAGGGTACACTGAAGCTTTCTTT. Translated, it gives CASSFPGYTEAFF.

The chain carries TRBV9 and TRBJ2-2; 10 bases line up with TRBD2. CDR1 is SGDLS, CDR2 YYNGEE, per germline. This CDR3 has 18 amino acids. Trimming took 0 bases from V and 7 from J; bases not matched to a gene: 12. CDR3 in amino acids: CASSVGGLATPFGGELFF. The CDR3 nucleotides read TGTGCCAGCAGCGTAGGGGGACTAGCGACTCCATTCGGCGGGGAGCTGTTTTTT.

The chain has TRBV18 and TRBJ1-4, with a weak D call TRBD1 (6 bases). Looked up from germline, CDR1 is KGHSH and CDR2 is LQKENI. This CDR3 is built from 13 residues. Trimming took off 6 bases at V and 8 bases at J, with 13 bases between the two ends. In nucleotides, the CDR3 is TGTGCCAGCTCCCGGGGGGCCGACGAAAAACTGTTTTTT. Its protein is CASSRGADEKLFF.

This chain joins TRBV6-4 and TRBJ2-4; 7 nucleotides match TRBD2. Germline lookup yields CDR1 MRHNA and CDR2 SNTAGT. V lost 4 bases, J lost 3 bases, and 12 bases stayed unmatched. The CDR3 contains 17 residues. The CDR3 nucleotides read TGTGCCAGCAGTGGGGAGGGCAGGAGGAGGGGCAAAAACATTCAGTACTTC. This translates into CASSGEGRRRGKNIQYF.

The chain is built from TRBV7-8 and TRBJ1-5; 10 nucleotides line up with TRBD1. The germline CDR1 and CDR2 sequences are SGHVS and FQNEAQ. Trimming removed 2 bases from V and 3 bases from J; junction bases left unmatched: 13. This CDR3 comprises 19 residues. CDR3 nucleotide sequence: TGTGCCAGCAGCTTATCGGTTAAGTGGACAGGGGGGATCAATCAGCCCCAGCATTTT. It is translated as CASSLSVKWTGGINQPQHF. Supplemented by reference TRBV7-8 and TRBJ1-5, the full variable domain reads GAGVSQSPRYKVAKRGQDVALRCDPISGHVSLFWYQQALGQGPEFLTYFQNEAQLDKSGLPSDRFFAERPEGSVSTLKIQRTQQEDSAVYLCASSLSVKWTGGINQPQHFGDGTRLSIL.

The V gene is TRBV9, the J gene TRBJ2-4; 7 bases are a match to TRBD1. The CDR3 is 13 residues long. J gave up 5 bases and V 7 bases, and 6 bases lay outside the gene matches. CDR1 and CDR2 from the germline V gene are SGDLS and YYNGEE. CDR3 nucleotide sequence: TGTGCCAGCGGAAGGGGGCAGCAAAACATTCAGTACTTC. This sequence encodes CASGRGQQNIQYF.

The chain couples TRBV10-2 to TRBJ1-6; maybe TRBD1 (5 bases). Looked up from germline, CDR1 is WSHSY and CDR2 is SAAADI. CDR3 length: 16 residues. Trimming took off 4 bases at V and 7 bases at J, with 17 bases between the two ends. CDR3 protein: CASSVWQGGSNSPLHF. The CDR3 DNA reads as TGCGCCAGCAGTGTTTGGCAGGGAGGTTCGAATTCACCCCTCCACTTT.

CDR3: CASSPQGVYNSPLHF. The CDR3 DNA reads as TGTGCCAGCAGCCCTCAGGGGGTCTATAATTCACCCCTCCACTTT. The chain is built from TRBV6-5 and TRBJ1-6, with 7 positions matching TRBD1. Germline lookup yields CDR1 MNHEY and CDR2 SVGAGI. CDR3 length equals 15 residues. V was pared by 6 bases and J by 3 bases, with 5 bases of the junction left unmatched.

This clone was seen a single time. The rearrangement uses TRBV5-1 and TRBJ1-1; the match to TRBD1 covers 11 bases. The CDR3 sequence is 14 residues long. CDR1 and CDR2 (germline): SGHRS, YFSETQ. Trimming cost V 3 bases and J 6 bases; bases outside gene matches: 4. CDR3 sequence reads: CASSSGQGAAEAFF. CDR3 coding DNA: TGCGCCAGCAGCTCCGGACAGGGGGCCGCTGAAGCTTTCTTT.

This chain's CDR3 is CASSLGGNEQFF. The CDR3 DNA sequence: TGTGCCAGCTCATTAGGAGGGAATGAGCAGTTCTTC. This chain links TRBV18 with TRBJ2-1, with D perhaps TRBD2 (6 bases). CDR1 and CDR2 (germline): KGHSH, LQKENI. V was trimmed by 5 bases and J by 7 bases, leaving 9 bases between them. The CDR3 has 12 amino acids. The whole variable domain, remainder taken from reference TRBV18 and TRBJ2-1, is NAGVMQNPRHLVRRRGQEARLRCSPMKGHSHVYWYRQLPEEGLKFMVYLQKENIIDESGMPKERFSAEFPKEGPSILRIQQVVRGDSAAYFCASSLGGNEQFFGPGTRLTVL.

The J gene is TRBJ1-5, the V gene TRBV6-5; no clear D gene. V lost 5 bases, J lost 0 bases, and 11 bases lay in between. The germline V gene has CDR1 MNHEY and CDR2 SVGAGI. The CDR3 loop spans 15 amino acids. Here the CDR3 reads CASSLVAHSNQPQHF. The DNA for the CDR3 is TGTGCCAGCAGTCTAGTAGCCCATAGCAATCAGCCCCAGCATTTT.

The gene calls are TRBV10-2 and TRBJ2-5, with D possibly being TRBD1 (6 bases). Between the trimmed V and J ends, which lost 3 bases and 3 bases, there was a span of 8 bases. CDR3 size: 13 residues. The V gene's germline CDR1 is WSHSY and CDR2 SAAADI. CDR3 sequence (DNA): TGCGCCAGCAGTGATTGGACAGAAGAGACCCAGTACTTC. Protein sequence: CASSDWTEETQYF.

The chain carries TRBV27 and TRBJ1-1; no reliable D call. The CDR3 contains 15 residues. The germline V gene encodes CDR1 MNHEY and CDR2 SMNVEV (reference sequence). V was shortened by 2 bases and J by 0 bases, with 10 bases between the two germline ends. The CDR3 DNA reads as TGTGCCAGCAGTTTAGGACTTCCCATGAACACTGAAGCTTTCTTT. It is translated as CASSLGLPMNTEAFF.

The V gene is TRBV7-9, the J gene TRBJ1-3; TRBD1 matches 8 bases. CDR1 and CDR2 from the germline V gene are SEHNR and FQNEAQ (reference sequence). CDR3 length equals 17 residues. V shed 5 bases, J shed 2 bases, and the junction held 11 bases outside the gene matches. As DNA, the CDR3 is TGTGCCAGCAGCCCCGGGACAGGCGTCCTCCCTGGAAACACCATATATTTT. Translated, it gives CASSPGTGVLPGNTIYF.

The CDR3 spells CASSPSGGMNTEAFF. CDR3 nucleotide sequence: TGTGCCAGCAGCCCATCAGGGGGCATGAACACTGAAGCTTTCTTT. The gene calls are TRBV9 and TRBJ1-1; 8 bases agree with TRBD1. This CDR3 region has 15 residues. V lost 4 bases, J lost 0 bases, and 5 bases stayed unmatched. Germline values: CDR1 SGDLS, CDR2 YYNGEE.

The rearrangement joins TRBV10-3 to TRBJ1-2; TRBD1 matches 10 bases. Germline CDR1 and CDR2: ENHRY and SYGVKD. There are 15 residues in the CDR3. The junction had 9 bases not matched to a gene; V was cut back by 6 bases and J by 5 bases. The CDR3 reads CAIRIDRDRGYGYTF. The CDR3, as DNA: TGTGCCATCAGGATTGACCGGGACAGGGGTTATGGCTACACCTTC.

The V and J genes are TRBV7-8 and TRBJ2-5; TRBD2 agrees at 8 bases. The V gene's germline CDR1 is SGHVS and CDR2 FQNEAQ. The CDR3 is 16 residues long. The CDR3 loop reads CATLVEAGGRGETQYF. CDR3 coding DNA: TGTGCTACGTTGGTTGAGGCGGGGGGCCGCGGAGAGACCCAGTACTTC. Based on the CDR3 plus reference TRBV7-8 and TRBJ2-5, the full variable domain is GAGVSQSPRYKVAKRGQDVALRCDPISGHVSLFWYQQALGQGPEFLTYFQNEAQLDKSGLPSDRFFAERPEGSVSTLKIQRTQQEDSAVYLCATLVEAGGRGETQYFGPGTRLLVL.

CDR3 region: CASSLGPGTDTQYF. The CDR3 DNA reads as TGCGCCAGCAGCTTGGGTCCAGGTACAGATACGCAGTATTTT. This chain links TRBV5-1 with TRBJ2-3; D not certain. The ends were cut back, 0 bases at V and 3 bases at J, with 8 bases in the middle. CDR1 and CDR2 from the germline V gene are SGHRS and YFSETQ. This CDR3 is 14 amino acids long. Based on the CDR3 plus reference TRBV5-1 and TRBJ2-3, the full variable domain is KAGVTQTPRYLIKTRGQQVTLSCSPISGHRSVSWYQQTPGQGLQFLFEYFSETQRNKGNFPGRFSGRQFSNSRSEMNVSTLELGDSALYLCASSLGPGTDTQYFGPGTRLTVL.

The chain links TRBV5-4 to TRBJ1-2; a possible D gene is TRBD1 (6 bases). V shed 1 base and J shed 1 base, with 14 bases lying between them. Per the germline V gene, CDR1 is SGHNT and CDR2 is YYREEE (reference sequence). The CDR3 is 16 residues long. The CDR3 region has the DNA TGTGCCAGCAGCTTGCCGGGCAGGGGTGTTAACTATGGCTACACCTTC. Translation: CASSLPGRGVNYGYTF.

CDR3 nucleotide sequence: TGTGCCAGTAGAATCGGACAGGGCTCCTACGAGCAGTACTTC. It yields the protein CASRIGQGSYEQYF. The chain carries TRBV2 and TRBJ2-7; 8 bases are shared with TRBD1. The CDR3 spans 14 residues. Germline V gene sequence: CDR1 SNHLY, CDR2 FYNNEI. V lost 9 bases and J lost 0; bases outside the gene matches: 7.